The rows below give T cell receptor beta chains drawn from one sample of a study of T-cell memory formation after mild COVID-19. TCRdb independently ran MiXCR on the 5' RACE reads; one entry per CDR3 protein. This sample carries roughly 220,000 distinct CDR3 sequences, 9.5% of them seen once, and the ten largest clones take 3.5% to 4%. What was sequenced was PBMCs or a T cell subset sorted from them (not recorded which). Receptors were obtained from a man between 18 and 35 years old who had mild COVID-19 (a few samples of this study predate the infection). Cell type and time point are not known. Each CDR3 is given with its conserved first and last residue. D genes are given only for firm matches. Clone size, where shown, is once, few, many, or a class for clones that have expanded.

TRBD2 | TRBJ2-2 | TRBV20-1 | few | TGCAGTGCTTCATCAGTAGCGGGGGGGCCTGGCGGGGAGCTGTTTTTT | CSASSVAGGPGGELFF
NA | TRBJ2-1 | TRBV7-3 | few | TGTGCCAGCAGCCCGGGGGACAGCTCCTACAATGAGCAGTTCTTC | CASSPGDSSYNEQFF
NA | TRBJ2-3 | TRBV5-6 | NA | TGTGCCAGCAGCTCTGCCGGACTGAGGAGCACAGATACGCAGTATTTT | CASSSAGLRSTDTQYF
NA | TRBJ2-3 | TRBV5-1 | few | TGCGCCAGCAGCTTGGCCGGAGGGCCGGGCGCAGATACGCAGTATTTT | CASSLAGGPGADTQYF
TRBD1 | TRBJ1-5 | TRBV6-2/TRBV6-3 | NA | TGTGCCAGCACCCATGGTGACAGGGGTTCGGGGAATCAGCCCCAGCATTTT | CASTHGDRGSGNQPQHF
NA | TRBJ1-2 | TRBV6-6 | NA | TGTGCCAGTCGTGGTGCGCGGGACAACTATGGCTACACCTTC | CASRGARDNYGYTF
NA | TRBJ1-5 | TRBV3-1 | many | TGTGCCAGCAGCCAAGTGGGTCAGCCCCAGCATTTT | CASSQVGQPQHF
NA | TRBJ2-5 | TRBV5-1 | many | TGCGCCAGCAGCCTAGGGACGGCCAGAGAGACCCAGTACTTC | CASSLGTARETQYF
NA | TRBJ2-6 | TRBV7-8 | NA | TGTGCCAGCAGCTACGGGGGTATAGCTCTTTCTGGGGCCAACGTCCTGACTTTC | CASSYGGIALSGANVLTF
TRBD2 | TRBJ2-4 | TRBV5-1 | few | TGCGCCAGCAGTCTTACTAGCGGGGGTATAAACATTCAGTACTTC | CASSLTSGGINIQYF
NA | TRBJ2-7 | TRBV6-2/TRBV6-3 | few | TGTGCCAGCAGAGGGGGTTGGGGCGGCGAGCAGTACTTC | CASRGGWGGEQYF
NA | TRBJ2-5 | TRBV7-3 | many | TGTGCCAGCAGCTTTCCGGAGACCCAGTACTTC | CASSFPETQYF
NA | TRBJ2-3 | TRBV20-1 | few | TGCAGTGCTCGGAGGGAAACAGATACGCAGTATTTT | CSARRETDTQYF
NA | TRBJ1-1 | TRBV5-1 | many | TGCGCCAGCAGAGAGTCGGATTTGGACACTGAAGCTTTCTTT | CASRESDLDTEAFF
TRBD1 | TRBJ1-4 | TRBV7-6 | NA | TGTGCCAGCAGCTCGACAGGGGATAATGAAAAACTGTTTTTT | CASSSTGDNEKLFF
NA | TRBJ1-6 | TRBV10-3 | few | TGTGCCATCAGTTGGGAGGCGGGTCCGGATTCACCCCTCCACTTT | CAISWEAGPDSPLHF
NA | TRBJ2-5 | TRBV12-3/TRBV12-4 | few | TGTGCCAGCAGTACCCGGGCGTACCAACAAGAGACCCAGTACTTC | CASSTRAYQQETQYF
TRBD1 | TRBJ2-3 | TRBV6-5 | NA | TGTGCCAGCAGTTACTCGTGGACAGGTGGGGCAGATACGCAGTATTTT | CASSYSWTGGADTQYF
TRBD1 | TRBJ1-1 | TRBV7-2 | few | TGTGCCAGCAGTCAACAGGGGGCTTCTACTGAAGCTTTCTTT | CASSQQGASTEAFF
NA | TRBJ2-4 | TRBV19 | few | TGTGCCAGTAGTATCGGGCTATTCGCCCTAGCCAAAAACATTCAGTACTTC | CASSIGLFALAKNIQYF
NA | TRBJ2-1 | TRBV11-2 | NA | TGTGCCAGCAGCTCGGTCTCTTGGTGGGATGAGCAGTTCTTC | CASSSVSWWDEQFF
NA | TRBJ2-5 | TRBV6-5 | many | TGTGCCAGCAGGGTGGGAGAAGAGACCCAGTACTTC | CASRVGEETQYF
TRBD1 | TRBJ1-5 | TRBV28 | NA | TGTGCCAGCAGCCGAGGACAGGGCGCCAGCAATCAGCCCCAGCATTTT | CASSRGQGASNQPQHF
NA | TRBJ2-1 | TRBV4-3 | few | TGCGCCAGCAGCCGGCTTGGCCGGTACAATGAGCAGTTCTTC | CASSRLGRYNEQFF
TRBD1 | TRBJ2-3 | TRBV12-3/TRBV12-4 | many | TGTGCCAGCAGTTTTATGGGACAGGGCACGACGCAGTATTTT | CASSFMGQGTTQYF
NA | TRBJ2-3 | TRBV4-3 | few | TGCGCCAGCAGCCAGAGGGAATGGGGGGACGAACTCACAGATACGCAGTATTTT | CASSQREWGDELTDTQYF
NA | TRBJ1-1 | TRBV7-9 | NA | TGTGCCAGCACCGTCGAGCGCCGAGGTGAAGCTTTCTTT | CASTVERRGEAFF
NA | TRBJ2-7 | TRBV7-2 | NA | TGTGCCAGCAGCTTATCACGGGGTGCCTACGAGCAGTACTTC | CASSLSRGAYEQYF
TRBD1 | TRBJ2-5 | TRBV20-1 | NA | TGCAGTGCCTCCGGGACAGATAGCGAGACCCAGTACTTC | CSASGTDSETQYF